This T cell receptor beta chain was profiled in a study of CD8 T cells in Susac syndrome. RNA amounts of about 0.5 to 1 ug underwent reverse transcription with random hexamers. By means of immunoSEQ multiplex PCR, TCR beta CDR3 spanning 54 Vbeta and 13 Jbeta underwent amplification. TCRdb reprocessed the immunoSEQ multiplex PCR reads with MiXCR, giving one entry per CDR3 protein. The table has over 100,000 distinct CDR3 sequences, roughly 91% seen once. Germline CDR1 and CDR2: DFQATT and SNEGSKA (reference sequence). This CDR3 contains 16 residues. Trimming cost V 0 bases and J 0 bases; bases outside gene matches: 8.

The source of this sequence is a human donor in good health. The rearrangement uses TRBV20-1 and TRBJ2-7; 7 bases fit TRBD1. Sequencing input: CD4+ T cells from PBMCs. The CDR3, as DNA: TGCAGTGCTAGAGAGACCCAAGGGACAGCCTCCTACGAGCAGTACTTC. As protein: CSARETQGTASYEQYF.